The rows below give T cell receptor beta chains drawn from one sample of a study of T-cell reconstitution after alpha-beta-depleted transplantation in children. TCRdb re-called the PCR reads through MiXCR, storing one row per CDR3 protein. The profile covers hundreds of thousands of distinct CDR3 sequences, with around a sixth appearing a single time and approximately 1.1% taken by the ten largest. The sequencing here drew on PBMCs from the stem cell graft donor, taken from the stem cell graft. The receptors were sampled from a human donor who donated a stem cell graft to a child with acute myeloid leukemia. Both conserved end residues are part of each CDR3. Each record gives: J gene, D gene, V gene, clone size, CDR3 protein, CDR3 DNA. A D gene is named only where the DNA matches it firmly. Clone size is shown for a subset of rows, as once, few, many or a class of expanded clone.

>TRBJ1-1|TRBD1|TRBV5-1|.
CASSLGGQGRAEAFF
TGCGCCAGCAGCCTGGGGGGACAGGGCCGGGCCGAAGCTTTCTTT
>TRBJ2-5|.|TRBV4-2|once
CASSQLGEQGRETQYF
TGTGCCAGCAGCCAATTAGGAGAGCAGGGCCGGGAGACCCAGTACTTC
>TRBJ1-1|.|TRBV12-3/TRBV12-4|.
CASSLGSANTEAFF
TGTGCCAGCAGTTTAGGGAGCGCAAACACTGAAGCTTTCTTT
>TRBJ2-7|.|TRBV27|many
CASSLTTPPHREQYF
TGTGCCAGCAGTTTGACGACCCCTCCCCATAGGGAGCAGTACTTC
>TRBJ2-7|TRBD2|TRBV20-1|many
CSARFQAGGLYEQYF
TGCAGTGCTAGATTTCAAGCGGGGGGGCTGTACGAGCAGTACTTC
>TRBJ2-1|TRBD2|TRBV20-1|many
CSARVSGGAYNEQFF
TGCAGTGCTAGAGTCAGCGGGGGGGCCTACAATGAGCAGTTCTTC
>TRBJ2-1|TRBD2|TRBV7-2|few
CASTSGTSGYNEQFF
TGTGCCAGCACCTCCGGGACTAGCGGCTACAATGAGCAGTTCTTC
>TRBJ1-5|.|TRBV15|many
CATSSTRGSNQPQHF
TGTGCCACCAGCAGTACCAGGGGCAGCAATCAGCCCCAGCATTTT
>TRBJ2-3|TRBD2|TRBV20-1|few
CSARDPRGGVNTQYF
TGCAGTGCTAGAGATCCGCGGGGGGGCGTTAATACGCAGTATTTT
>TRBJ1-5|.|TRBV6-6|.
CASRYTSNQPQHF
TGTGCCAGCAGATACACTAGCAATCAGCCCCAGCATTTT
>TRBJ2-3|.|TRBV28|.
CASSLIRGFKETDTQYF
TGTGCCAGCAGTTTAATTCGTGGCTTCAAAGAGACAGATACGCAGTATTTT
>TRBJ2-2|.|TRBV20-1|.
CSARDEGGPNRELFF
TGCAGTGCTAGAGATGAGGGGGGACCCAACCGGGAGCTGTTTTTT
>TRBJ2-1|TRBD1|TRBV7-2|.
CASSLGFHQGAGNEQFF
TGTGCCAGCAGCTTAGGTTTTCACCAGGGGGCAGGGAATGAGCAGTTCTTC
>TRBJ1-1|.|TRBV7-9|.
CASSGALGATDAFF
TGTGCCAGCAGCGGAGCATTGGGGGCCACTGACGCTTTCTTT
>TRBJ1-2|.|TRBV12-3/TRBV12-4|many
CASRLDGYYGYTF
TGTGCCAGCAGACTCGACGGGTACTATGGCTACACCTTC
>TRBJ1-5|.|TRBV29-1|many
CSVANRANQPQHF
TGCAGCGTTGCCAACAGGGCCAATCAGCCCCAGCATTTT
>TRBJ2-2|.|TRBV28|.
CASSPRDFNTGELFF
TGTGCCAGCAGTCCACGGGACTTTAACACCGGGGAGCTGTTTTTT
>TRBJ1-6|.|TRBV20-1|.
CSARPSTGSNNSPLHF
TGCAGTGCTAGACCCTCAACAGGGTCCAATAATTCACCCCTCCACTTT
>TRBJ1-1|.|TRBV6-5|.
CASSPTGRGVNTEAFF
TGTGCCAGCAGTCCCACAGGGAGAGGGGTAAACACTGAAGCTTTCTTT
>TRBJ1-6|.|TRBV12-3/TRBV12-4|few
CASSFLGLNSPLHF
TGTGCCAGCAGTTTTTTGGGCCTTAATTCACCCCTCCACTTT
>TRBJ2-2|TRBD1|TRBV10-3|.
CATATGPTGELFF
TGTGCCACGGCGACAGGGCCCACCGGGGAGCTGTTTTTT
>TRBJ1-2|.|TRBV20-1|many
CSARDPSTYGYTF
TGCAGTGCTAGAGATCCATCGACCTATGGCTACACCTTC
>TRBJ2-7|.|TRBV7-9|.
CASSLSGTSYEQYF
TGTGCCAGCAGCTTAAGCGGTACGTCCTACGAGCAGTACTTC
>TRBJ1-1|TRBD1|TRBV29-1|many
CSAMTGGGSTEAFF
TGCAGCGCGATGACAGGGGGCGGAAGCACTGAAGCTTTCTTT
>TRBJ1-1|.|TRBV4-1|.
CASSQGGHPNTEAFF
TGCGCCAGCAGCCAAGGGGGGCACCCGAACACTGAAGCTTTCTTT
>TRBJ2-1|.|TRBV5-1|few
CASSLVGQSYNEQFF
TGCGCCAGCAGCTTGGTGGGACAATCCTACAATGAGCAGTTCTTC
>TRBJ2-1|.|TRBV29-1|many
CSVDRGAGQFF
TGCAGCGTTGATAGGGGGGCAGGGCAGTTCTTC
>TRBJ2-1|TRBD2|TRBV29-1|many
CSVGEGLEVNEQFF
TGCAGCGTTGGGGAGGGACTGGAAGTCAATGAGCAGTTCTTC
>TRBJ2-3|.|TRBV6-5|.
CASSYEASGTQYF
TGTGCCAGCAGTTACGAGGCCAGTGGTACGCAGTATTTT
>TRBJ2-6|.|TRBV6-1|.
CASKSQNSGANVLTF
TGTGCCAGCAAGTCGCAGAACTCTGGGGCCAACGTCCTGACTTTC
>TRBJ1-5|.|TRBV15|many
CATSRDRSGSGEPQHF
TGTGCCACCAGCAGAGATCGATCGGGGTCGGGGGAGCCCCAGCATTTT
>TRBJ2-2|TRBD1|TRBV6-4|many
CASSEDRDTGELFF
TGTGCCAGCAGTGAGGACAGGGACACCGGGGAGCTGTTTTTT
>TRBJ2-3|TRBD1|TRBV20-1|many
CSAGPDRGHADTQYF
TGCAGTGCTGGCCCCGACAGGGGTCATGCAGATACGCAGTATTTT
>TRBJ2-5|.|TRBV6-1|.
CASSESVGRQETQYF
TGTGCCAGCAGTGAATCGGTCGGCAGACAAGAGACCCAGTACTTC
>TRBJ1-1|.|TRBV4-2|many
CASSQDQEVNTEAFF
TGTGCCAGCAGCCAAGATCAGGAGGTGAACACTGAAGCTTTCTTT
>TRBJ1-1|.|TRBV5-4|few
CASSSTWINTEAFF
TGTGCCAGCAGCTCCACCTGGATCAACACTGAAGCTTTCTTT
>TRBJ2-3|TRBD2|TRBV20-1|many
CSASVLAATDTQYF
TGCAGTGCTAGCGTACTAGCGGCGACAGATACGCAGTATTTT
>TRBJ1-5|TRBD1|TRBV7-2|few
CASSSRDRGTNQPQHF
TGTGCCAGCAGCTCCCGAGACAGGGGCACGAATCAGCCCCAGCATTTT
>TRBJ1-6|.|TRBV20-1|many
CSAPEGGRNSPLHF
TGCAGTGCTCCTGAGGGGGGAAGGAATTCACCCCTCCACTTT